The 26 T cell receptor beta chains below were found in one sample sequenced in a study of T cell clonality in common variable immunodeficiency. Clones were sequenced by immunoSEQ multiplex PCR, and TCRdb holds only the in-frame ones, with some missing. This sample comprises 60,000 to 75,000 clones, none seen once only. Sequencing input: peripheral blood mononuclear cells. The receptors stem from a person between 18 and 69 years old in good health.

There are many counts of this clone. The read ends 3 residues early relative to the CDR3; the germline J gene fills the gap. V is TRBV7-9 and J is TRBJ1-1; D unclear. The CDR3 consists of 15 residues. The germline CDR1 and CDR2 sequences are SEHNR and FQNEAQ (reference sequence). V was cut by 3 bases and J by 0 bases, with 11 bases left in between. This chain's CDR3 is CASSLTSSMNTEAFF. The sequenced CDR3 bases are TGTGCCAGCAGCTTGACATCTAGCATGAACACTGAA.

This CDR3 reads CASSPNRVFNQPQHF. The sequenced part of the CDR3 DNA is TGTGCCAGCTCACCTAACAGGGTGTTCAATCAGCCC. V is TRBV18 and J is TRBJ1-5; the D gene is possibly TRBD1 (6 bases). The observed sequence ends 3 residues before the CDR3 terminus, with the missing tail filled in from the germline J gene. Germline-derived CDR1 and CDR2 are KGHSH and LQKENI. The CDR3 loop spans 15 amino acids. Trimming left V 3 bases short and J 3 bases short, with 12 bases between.

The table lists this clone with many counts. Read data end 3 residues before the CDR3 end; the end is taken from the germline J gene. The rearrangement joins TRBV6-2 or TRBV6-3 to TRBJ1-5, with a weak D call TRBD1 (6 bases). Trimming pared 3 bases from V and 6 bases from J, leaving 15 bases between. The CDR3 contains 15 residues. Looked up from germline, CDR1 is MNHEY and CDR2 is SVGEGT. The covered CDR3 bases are TGTGCCAGCAGTTATCGGGGGGACATGAGTCAGCCC. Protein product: CASSYRGDMSQP. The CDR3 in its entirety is CASSYRGDMSQPQHF.

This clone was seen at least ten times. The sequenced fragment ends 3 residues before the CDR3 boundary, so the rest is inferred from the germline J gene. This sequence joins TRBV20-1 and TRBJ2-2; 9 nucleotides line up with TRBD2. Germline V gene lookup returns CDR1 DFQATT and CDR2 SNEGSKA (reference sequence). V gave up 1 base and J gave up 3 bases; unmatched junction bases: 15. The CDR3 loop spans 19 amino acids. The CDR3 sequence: CSARAGQIGTSRDTGELFF. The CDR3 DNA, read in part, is TGCAGTGCTAGAGCGGGACAGATCGGGACTAGCCGGGACACCGGGGAG.

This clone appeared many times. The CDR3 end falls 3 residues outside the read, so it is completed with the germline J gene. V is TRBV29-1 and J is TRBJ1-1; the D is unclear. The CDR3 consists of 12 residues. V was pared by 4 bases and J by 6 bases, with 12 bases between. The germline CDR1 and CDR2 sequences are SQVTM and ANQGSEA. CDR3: CSVGSRASEAFF. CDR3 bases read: TGCAGCGTTGGTAGTCGAGCTTCTGAA.

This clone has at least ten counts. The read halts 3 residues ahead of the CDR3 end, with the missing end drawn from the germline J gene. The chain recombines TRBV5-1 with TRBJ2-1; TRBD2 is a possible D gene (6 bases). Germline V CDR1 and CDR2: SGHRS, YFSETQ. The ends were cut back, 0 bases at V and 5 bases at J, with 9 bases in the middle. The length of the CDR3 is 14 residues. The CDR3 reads CASSLGTTHNEQFF. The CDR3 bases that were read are TGCGCCAGCAGCTTGGGGACTACTCACAATGAG. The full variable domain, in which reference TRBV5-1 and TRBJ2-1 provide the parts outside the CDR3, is KAGVTQTPRYLIKTRGQQVTLSCSPISGHRSVSWYQQTPGQGLQFLFEYFSETQRNKGNFPGRFSGRQFSNSRSEMNVSTLELGDSALYLCASSLGTTHNEQFFGPGTRLTVL.

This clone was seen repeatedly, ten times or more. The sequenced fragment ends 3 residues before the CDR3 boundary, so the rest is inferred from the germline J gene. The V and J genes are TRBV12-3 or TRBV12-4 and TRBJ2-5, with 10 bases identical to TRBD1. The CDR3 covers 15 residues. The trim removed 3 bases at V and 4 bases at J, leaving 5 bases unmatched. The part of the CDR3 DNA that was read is TGTGCCAGCAGTTTCCGGGACAGGGGTACAGAGACC. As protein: CASSFRDRGTET. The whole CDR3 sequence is CASSFRDRGTETQYF.

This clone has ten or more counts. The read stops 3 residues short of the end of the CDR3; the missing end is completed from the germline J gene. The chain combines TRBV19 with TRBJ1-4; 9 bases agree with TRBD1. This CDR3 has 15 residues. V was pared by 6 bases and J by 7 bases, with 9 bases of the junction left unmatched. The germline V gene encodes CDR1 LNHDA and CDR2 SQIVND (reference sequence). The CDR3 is CASRTGQGWSEKLFF. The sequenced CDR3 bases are TGTGCCAGTAGGACGGGACAGGGATGGAGTGAAAAA.

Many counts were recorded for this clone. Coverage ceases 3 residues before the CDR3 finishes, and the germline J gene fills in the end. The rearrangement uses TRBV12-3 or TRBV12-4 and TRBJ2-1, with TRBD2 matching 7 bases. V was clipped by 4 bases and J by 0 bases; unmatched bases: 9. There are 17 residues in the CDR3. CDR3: CASSSRLLAVSYNEQFF. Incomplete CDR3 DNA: TGTGCCAGCAGTTCCCGACTCCTAGCGGTCTCCTACAATGAG.

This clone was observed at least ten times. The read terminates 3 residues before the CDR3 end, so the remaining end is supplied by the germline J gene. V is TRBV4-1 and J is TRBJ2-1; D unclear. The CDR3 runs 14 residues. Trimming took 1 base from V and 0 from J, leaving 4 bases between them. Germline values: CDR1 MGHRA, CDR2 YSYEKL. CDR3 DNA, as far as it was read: TGCGCCAGCAGCCAAGCGGGCTCCTACAATGAG. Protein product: CASSQAGSYNE. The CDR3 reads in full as CASSQAGSYNEQFF.

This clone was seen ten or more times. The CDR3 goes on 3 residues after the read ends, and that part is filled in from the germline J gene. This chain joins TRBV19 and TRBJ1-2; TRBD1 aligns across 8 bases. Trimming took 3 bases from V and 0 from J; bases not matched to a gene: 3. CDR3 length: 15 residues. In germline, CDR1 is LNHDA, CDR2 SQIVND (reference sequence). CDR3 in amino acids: CASSIGTGANYGYTF. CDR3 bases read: TGTGCCAGTAGTATCGGGACAGGAGCTAACTATGGC.

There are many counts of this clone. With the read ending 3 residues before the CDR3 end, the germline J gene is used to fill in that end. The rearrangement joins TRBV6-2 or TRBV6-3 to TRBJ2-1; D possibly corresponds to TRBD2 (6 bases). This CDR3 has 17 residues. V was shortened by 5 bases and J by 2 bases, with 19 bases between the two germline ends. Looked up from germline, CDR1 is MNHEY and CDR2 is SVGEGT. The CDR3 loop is CASSPPRTIAAYNEQFF. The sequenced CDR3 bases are TGTGCCAGCAGTCCACCCCGAACTATAGCGGCCTACAATGAG.

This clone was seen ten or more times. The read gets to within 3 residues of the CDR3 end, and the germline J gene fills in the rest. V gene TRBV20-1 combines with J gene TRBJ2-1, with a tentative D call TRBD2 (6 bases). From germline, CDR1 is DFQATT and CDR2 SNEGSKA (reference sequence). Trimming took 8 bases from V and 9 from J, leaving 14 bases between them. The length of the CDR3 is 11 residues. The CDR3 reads CSTSRGSEQFF. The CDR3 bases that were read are TGCAGTACCAGCCGGGGGAGTGAG.

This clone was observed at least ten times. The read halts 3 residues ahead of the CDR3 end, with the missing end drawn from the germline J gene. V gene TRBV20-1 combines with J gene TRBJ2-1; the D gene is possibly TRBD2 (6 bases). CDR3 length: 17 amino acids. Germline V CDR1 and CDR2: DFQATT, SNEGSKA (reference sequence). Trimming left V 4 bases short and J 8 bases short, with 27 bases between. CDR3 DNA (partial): TGCAGTGCTACTAAAGCCCCAACTAGCCCTCTCGGGGATGAG. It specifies CSATKAPTSPLGDE. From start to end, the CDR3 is CSATKAPTSPLGDEQFF.

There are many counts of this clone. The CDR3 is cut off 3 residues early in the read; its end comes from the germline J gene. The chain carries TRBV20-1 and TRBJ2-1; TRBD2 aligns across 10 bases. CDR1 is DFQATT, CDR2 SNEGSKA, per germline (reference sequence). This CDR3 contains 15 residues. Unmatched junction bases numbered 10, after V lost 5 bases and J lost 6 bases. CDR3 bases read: TGCAGTGCTCCCCGCGGACTAGCGGAAGGCAATGAG. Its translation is CSAPRGLAEGNE. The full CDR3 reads CSAPRGLAEGNEQFF.

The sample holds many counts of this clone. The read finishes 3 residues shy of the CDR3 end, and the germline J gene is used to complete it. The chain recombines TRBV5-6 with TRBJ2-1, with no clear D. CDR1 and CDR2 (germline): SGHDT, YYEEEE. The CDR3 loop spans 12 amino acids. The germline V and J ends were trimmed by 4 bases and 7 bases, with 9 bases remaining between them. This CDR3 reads CASSQHPNEQFF. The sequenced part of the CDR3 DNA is TGTGCCAGCAGCCAACACCCTAATGAG.

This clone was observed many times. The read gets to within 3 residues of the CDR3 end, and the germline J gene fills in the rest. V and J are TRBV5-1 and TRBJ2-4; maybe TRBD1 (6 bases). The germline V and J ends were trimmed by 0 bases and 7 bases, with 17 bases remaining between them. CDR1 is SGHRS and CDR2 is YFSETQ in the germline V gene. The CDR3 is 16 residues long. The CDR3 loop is CASSLAAGAPGNIQYF. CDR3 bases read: TGCGCCAGCAGCTTGGCCGCAGGGGCGCCGGGGAACATT.

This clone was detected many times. The CDR3 is CASSLGTGNQPQHF. CDR3 bases read: TGTGCCAGCAGCTTAGGGACAGGGAACCAGCCC. The V gene is TRBV5-8, the J gene TRBJ1-5; 9 bases fit TRBD1. The CDR3 end is not reached by the read, which stops 3 residues before it; the germline J gene fills it in. Germline CDR1 reads SGHTS; CDR2 reads YDEGEE. J lost 7 bases, V lost 2 bases, and 4 bases had no gene match. The CDR3 sequence is 14 residues long.

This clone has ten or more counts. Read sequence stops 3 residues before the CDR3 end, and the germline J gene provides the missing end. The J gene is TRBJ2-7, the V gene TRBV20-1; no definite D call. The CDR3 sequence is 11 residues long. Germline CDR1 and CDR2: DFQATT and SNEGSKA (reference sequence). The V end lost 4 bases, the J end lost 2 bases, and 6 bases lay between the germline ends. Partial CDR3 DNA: TGCAGTGCTAAGGTCACCTACGAG. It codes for CSAKVTYE. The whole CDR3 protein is CSAKVTYEQYF.

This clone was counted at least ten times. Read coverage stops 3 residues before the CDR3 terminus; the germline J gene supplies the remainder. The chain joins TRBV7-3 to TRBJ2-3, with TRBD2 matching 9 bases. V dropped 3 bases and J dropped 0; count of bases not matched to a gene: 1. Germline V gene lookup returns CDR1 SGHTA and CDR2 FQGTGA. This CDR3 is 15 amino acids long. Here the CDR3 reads CASSFSGRSTDTQYF. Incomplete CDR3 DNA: TGTGCCAGCAGCTTTAGCGGGAGAAGCACAGATACG.

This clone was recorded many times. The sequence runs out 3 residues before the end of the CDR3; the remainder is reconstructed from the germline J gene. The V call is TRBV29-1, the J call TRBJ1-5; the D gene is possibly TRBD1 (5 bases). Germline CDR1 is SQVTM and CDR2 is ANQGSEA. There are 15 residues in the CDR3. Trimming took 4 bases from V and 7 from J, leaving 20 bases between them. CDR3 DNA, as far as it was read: TGCAGCGTTGGAGGACCTCAGGGAGTACTGCAGCCC. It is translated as CSVGGPQGVLQP. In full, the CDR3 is CSVGGPQGVLQPQHF.

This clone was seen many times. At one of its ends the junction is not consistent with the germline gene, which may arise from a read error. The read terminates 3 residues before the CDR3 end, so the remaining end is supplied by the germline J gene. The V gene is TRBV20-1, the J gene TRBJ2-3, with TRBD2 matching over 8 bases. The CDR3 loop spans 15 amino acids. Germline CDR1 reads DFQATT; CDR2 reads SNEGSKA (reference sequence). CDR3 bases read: TGCAGTGCTAGATTTGGGAGCGGGAGCATAGATACG. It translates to CSARFGSGSIDT. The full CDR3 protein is CSARFGSGSIDTQYF.

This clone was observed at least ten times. CDR3 in amino acids: CASSFTTGGFYEQYF. Incomplete CDR3 DNA: TGCGCCAGCAGCTTTACGACAGGGGGATTCTACGAG. The chain combines TRBV5-1 with TRBJ2-7; 9 positions match TRBD1. The read terminates 3 residues ahead of where the CDR3 ends, so the germline J gene completes it. The CDR3 totals 15 residues. Losses at the gene ends were 2 bases for V and 3 bases for J; bases not matched to a gene: 6. Germline assignment: CDR1 SGHRS and CDR2 YFSETQ.

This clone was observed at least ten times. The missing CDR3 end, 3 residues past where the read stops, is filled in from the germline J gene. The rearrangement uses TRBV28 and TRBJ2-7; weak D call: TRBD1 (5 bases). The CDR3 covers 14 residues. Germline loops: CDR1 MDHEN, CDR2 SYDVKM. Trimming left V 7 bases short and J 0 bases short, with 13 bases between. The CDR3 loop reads CASKGQGNSYEQYF. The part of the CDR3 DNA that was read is TGTGCCAGCAAGGGTCAGGGTAACTCCTACGAG.

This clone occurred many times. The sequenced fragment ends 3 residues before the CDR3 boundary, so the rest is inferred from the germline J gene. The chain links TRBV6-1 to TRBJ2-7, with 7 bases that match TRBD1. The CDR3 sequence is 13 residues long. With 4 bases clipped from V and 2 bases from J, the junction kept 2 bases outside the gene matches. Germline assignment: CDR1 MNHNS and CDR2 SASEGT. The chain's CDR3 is CASSAGQTYEQYF. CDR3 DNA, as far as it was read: TGTGCCAGCAGTGCGGGACAGACCTACGAG.

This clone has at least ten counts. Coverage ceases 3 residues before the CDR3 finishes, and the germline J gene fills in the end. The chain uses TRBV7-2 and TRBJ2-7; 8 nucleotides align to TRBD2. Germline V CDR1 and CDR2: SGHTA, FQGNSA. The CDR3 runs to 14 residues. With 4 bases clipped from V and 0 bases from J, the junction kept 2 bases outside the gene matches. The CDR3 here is CASSSLAGSYEQYF. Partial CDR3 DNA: TGTGCCAGCAGCTCCCTAGCGGGCTCCTACGAG.